These T cell receptor beta chains were read from a single sample in a study of T cells in Graves' hyperthyroidism and ophthalmopathy. TCRdb used MiXCR to reprocess the multiplex PCR reads, holding one entry per CDR3 protein. The repertoire holds 450,000 to 600,000 distinct CDR3 sequences, just under 20% seen once, with roughly 47% in the top ten. The material sequenced was blood. These TCRs come from a middle-aged man with Graves' ophthalmopathy. CDR3s include the opening cysteine and the closing phenylalanine or tryptophan. Each record gives: clone size, CDR3 length, J gene, D gene, V gene, CDR3 DNA, CDR3 protein. The D gene is left open where the match is weak. A clone size is listed for some rows: how often the clone was seen (once, few, many), or a class if it is expanded.

many 15 TRBJ2-1 . TRBV11-3 TGTGCCAGCAGCCGCGTCCTGGGGGGTTACAATGAGCAGTTCTTC CASSRVLGGYNEQFF
few 14 TRBJ1-5 . TRBV4-3 TGCGCCAGCAGCCAAGGGGAATCCAATCAGCCCCAGCATTTT CASSQGESNQPQHF
. 13 TRBJ1-5 . TRBV20-1 TGCAGTGCTAGCGGGGGCAGATACCAGCCCCAGCATTTT CSASGGRYQPQHF
. 13 TRBJ1-1 . TRBV12-3/TRBV12-4 TGTGCCAGCAGCTTAGGGAGGAACACTGAAGCTTCCTTT CASSLGRNTEASF
. 12 TRBJ2-1 . TRBV27 TGTGCCAGCAGTTCCAGGGTAAGGGAGCAGTTCTTC CASSSRVREQFF
. 15 TRBJ2-1 TRBD2 TRBV6-1 TGTGCCAGCAGACCTGGACTAGCGGGGCGGAATGAGCAGTTCTTC CASRPGLAGRNEQFF
many 13 TRBJ2-1 . TRBV11-3 TGTGCCAGCAGCTTGATGTCTGCCGGTGAGCAGTTCTTC CASSLMSAGEQFF
few 14 TRBJ2-7 . TRBV6-2/TRBV6-3 TGTGCCAGCAGGCGGCTCCCCCACTCCTACGAGCAGTACTTC CASRRLPHSYEQYF
. 12 TRBJ1-2 . TRBV3-1 TGTGCCAGTCAAGGAAGTAGAGATGGCTACACCTTC CASQGSRDGYTF
many 15 TRBJ2-7 TRBD1 TRBV2 TGTGCCAGCAGTGTGTGGGACAGGCGGTCCTACGAGCAGTACTTC CASSVWDRRSYEQYF
many 16 TRBJ2-3 . TRBV28 TGTGCCAGCAGTTTTACCGGAGTTTTCGGCACAGATACGCAGTATTTT CASSFTGVFGTDTQYF